These 32 T cell receptor beta chains were sequenced from one sample in a study of blood T cell repertoires in COVID-19. This table comes from immunoSEQ multiplex PCR, and its TCRdb copy is limited to in-frame clones, with some not included. The sample yields around 170,000 clones, just over 85% seen once. Sequences were obtained from peripheral blood. These receptors all stem from a middle-aged man with active or convalescent COVID-19.

This chain uses TRBV6-5 with TRBJ1-5; D remains ambiguous. The CDR3 contains 13 residues. The germline gives CDR1 MNHEY, CDR2 SVGAGI. Deletions cut 6 bases from V and 6 bases from J, with 12 bases between. The CDR3 here is CASSWQVGQPQHF. DNA for the CDR3: TGTGCCAGCAGCTGGCAGGTTGGTCAGCCCCAGCATTTT.

The chain links TRBV19 to TRBJ1-6; the match to TRBD1 covers 7 bases. CDR1 is LNHDA and CDR2 is SQIVND in the germline V gene (reference sequence). This CDR3 is 16 amino acids long. Trimming at V came to 3 bases and at J to 6 bases, leaving 8 bases not matched to a gene. The CDR3 DNA is TGTGCCAGTAGTATCGGTAACAGGGGACTTAATTCACCCCTCCACTTT. Residues: CASSIGNRGLNSPLHF.

The rearrangement uses TRBV23-1 and TRBJ2-2; 11 positions agree with TRBD1. Being an ORF, TRBV23-1 has a function that is uncertain. J was trimmed by 3 bases and V by 0 bases; bases with no gene match: 0. The CDR3 is 16 residues long. CDR3 nucleotides: TGCGCCAGCAGTCAATCGGGACAGGGGGACACCGGGGAGCTGTTTTTT. Its translation is CASSQSGQGDTGELFF.

Here the CDR3 reads CASINRGRAPDTQYF. CDR3 nucleotides: TGTGCCAGCATAAATCGCGGGAGGGCCCCAGATACGCAGTATTTT. The gene calls are TRBV6-5 and TRBJ2-3; 9 nucleotides line up with TRBD2. The germline V gene encodes CDR1 MNHEY and CDR2 SVGAGI. The V segment lost 7 bases and the J segment 4 bases; nucleotides outside the gene matches: 9. There are 15 residues in the CDR3.

This clone was counted only a few times. The chain's CDR3 is CASTGPWPNTEAFF. DNA of the CDR3: TGTGCCAGCACTGGGCCCTGGCCGAACACTGAAGCTTTCTTT. The rearrangement joins TRBV28 to TRBJ1-1, with D hard to call. CDR1 is MDHEN, CDR2 SYDVKM, per germline. Trimming removed 7 bases from V and 1 base from J, with 13 bases in between. The length of the CDR3 is 14 residues. The full variable domain, with the rest looked up from reference TRBV28 and TRBJ1-1, is DVKVTQSSRYLVKRTGEKVFLECVQDMDHENMFWYRQDPGLGLRLIYFSYDVKMKEKGDIPEGYSVSREKKERFSLILESASTNQTSMYLCASTGPWPNTEAFFGQGTRLTVV.

This clone was observed once. The CDR3 nucleotides read TGCAGCGTTGGGGGGACAGGGACAGGCTATGGCTACACCTTC. Its protein product is CSVGGTGTGYGYTF. The gene calls are TRBV29-1 and TRBJ1-2, with 9 bases lining up with TRBD1. The CDR3 is made up of 14 amino acids. J was trimmed by 4 bases and V by 4 bases; bases with no gene match: 7. CDR1 and CDR2 (germline): SQVTM, ANQGSEA.

This chain uses TRBV18 with TRBJ1-2; 9 bases map to TRBD1. This CDR3 is 15 amino acids long. CDR1 is KGHSH and CDR2 is LQKENI in the germline V gene. Germline trimming cut 6 bases from V and 6 bases from J; bases unmatched to any gene: 11. DNA for the CDR3: TGTGCCAGCTCCCCCACAGGGGGCGGATTTGATGGCTACACCTTC. Amino acid sequence: CASSPTGGGFDGYTF.

The V and J genes are TRBV18 and TRBJ1-2; possibly TRBD1 for D (6 bases). CDR3 size: 14 residues. The germline V and J ends were trimmed by 5 bases and 6 bases, with 16 bases remaining between them. Germline V lookup: CDR1 KGHSH, CDR2 LQKENI. CDR3: CASSTAGTKDGYTF. DNA for the CDR3: TGTGCCAGCTCAACCGCCGGGACAAAAGATGGCTACACCTTC.

The chain joins TRBV27 to TRBJ1-2; D remains ambiguous. This CDR3 is built from 14 residues. V was pared by 3 bases and J by 8 bases, with 16 bases between. The germline V gene has CDR1 MNHEY and CDR2 SMNVEV (reference sequence). CDR3 amino acids: CASSFGSGLSGYTF. CDR3 bases: TGTGCCAGCAGTTTCGGCAGCGGGCTATCAGGCTACACCTTC.

The chain employs TRBV5-5 and TRBJ2-7; TRBD2 aligns across 10 bases. Losses at the gene ends were 2 bases for V and 2 bases for J; bases not matched to a gene: 4. The germline gives CDR1 SGHKS, CDR2 YYEKEE (reference sequence). CDR3 length: 15 amino acids. CDR3 DNA: TGTGCCAGCAGCTTTACTAGCGGGGAGACCTACGAGCAGTACTTC. The encoded protein is CASSFTSGETYEQYF.

This rearrangement joins TRBV3-1 (or the pseudogene TRBV3-2) to TRBJ1-2, with TRBD1 identical over 7 bases. V lost 6 bases, J lost 9 bases, and 4 bases stayed unmatched. Germline V CDR1 and CDR2: LGHDT, YNNKEL (reference sequence). The CDR3 runs to 11 residues. The CDR3, as DNA: TGTGCCAGCAGTACAGGGGTGAGCTACACCTTC. This gives the protein CASSTGVSYTF.

The rearrangement links TRBV5-5 to TRBJ2-5, with TRBD2 matching over 12 bases. CDR3 size: 16 residues. Germline loops: CDR1 SGHKS, CDR2 YYEKEE (reference sequence). V lost 0 bases to trimming and J lost 2 bases; unmatched junction nucleotides: 2. CDR3 sequence reads: CASSLGGTSGQETQYF. The CDR3 DNA is TGTGCCAGCAGCTTGGGGGGGACTAGCGGGCAAGAGACCCAGTACTTC.

The chain employs TRBV3-1 (or the pseudogene TRBV3-2) and TRBJ1-1; 8 positions agree with TRBD1. The V and J ends lost 4 bases and 5 bases, in that order; junction bases with no gene match: 9. The germline CDR1 and CDR2 sequences are LGHDT and YNNKEL (reference sequence). The CDR3 is 15 amino acids. The CDR3 nucleotides are TGTGCCAGCAGCCTCCGACAGGGGAGAGGAACTGAAGCTTTCTTT. This sequence encodes CASSLRQGRGTEAFF.

The V call is TRBV25-1, the J call TRBJ1-1; tentatively, D is TRBD1 (6 bases). Trimming took 1 base from V and 2 from J, leaving 8 bases between them. From germline, CDR1 is MGHDK and CDR2 SYGVNS. The CDR3 totals 14 residues. The chain's CDR3 is CASSEWGLNTEAFF. CDR3 DNA sequence: TGTGCCAGCAGTGAATGGGGGCTTAACACTGAAGCTTTCTTT.

The chain carries TRBV11-2 and TRBJ2-7, with a tentative D call TRBD1 (6 bases). The CDR3 consists of 16 residues. The V end lost 1 base, the J end lost 5 bases, and 18 bases lay between the germline ends. Germline V gene data show CDR1 as SGHAT and CDR2 as FQNNGV. The CDR3 reads CASSLGGRLAGDEQYF. DNA for the CDR3: TGTGCCAGCAGCTTAGGGGGGCGGCTAGCTGGGGACGAGCAGTACTTC.

The CDR3 DNA follows: TGTGCCAGCAACCCGACGGGGAGCTCCTACGAGCAGTACTTC. Translating gives CASNPTGSSYEQYF. V is TRBV6-6 and J is TRBJ2-7; D may be TRBD2 (5 bases). This CDR3 is built from 14 residues. Germline assignment: CDR1 MNHNY and CDR2 SVGAGI (reference sequence). V lost 7 bases to trimming and J lost 0 bases, with 13 bases between them.

This clone was recorded once. The chain employs TRBV12-5 and TRBJ1-5; the D gene is possibly TRBD1 (5 bases). Between the trimmed V and J ends, which lost 3 bases and 5 bases, there was a span of 14 bases. The CDR3 sequence is 15 residues long. Germline CDR1 and CDR2: LGHNT and FRNRAP. CDR3 sequence reads: CASGLRQGGDQPQHF. CDR3 sequence (DNA): TGTGCTAGTGGTTTAAGGCAGGGAGGGGATCAGCCCCAGCATTTT.

This rearrangement joins TRBV18 to TRBJ2-5; D uncertain. CDR3 length: 12 residues. Trimming pared 6 bases from V and 5 bases from J, leaving 10 bases between. Germline-derived CDR1 and CDR2 are KGHSH and LQKENI. Here the CDR3 reads CASSEPGETQYF. The CDR3, as DNA: TGTGCCAGCTCGGAGCCTGGGGAGACCCAGTACTTC.

The chain is built from TRBV5-1 and TRBJ2-5; 15 nucleotides agree with TRBD2. The CDR3 covers 17 residues. Trimming took 4 bases from V and 5 from J; bases not matched to a gene: 9. CDR1 and CDR2 (germline): SGHRS, YFSETQ. The DNA for the CDR3 is TGCGCCAGCAGCCCCGCGGGACTAGCGGGGGGCTGGGAGACCCAGTACTTC. Protein product: CASSPAGLAGGWETQYF.

J is TRBJ2-7 and V is TRBV5-4; 9 positions match TRBD1. The CDR3 length is 16 residues. Trimming took 3 bases from V and 5 from J; bases not matched to a gene: 12. Germline V gene data show CDR1 as SGHNT and CDR2 as YYREEE (reference sequence). The CDR3 here is CASSSPTGTGNDEQYF. CDR3 nucleotides: TGTGCCAGCAGCTCGCCAACCGGGACAGGGAATGACGAGCAGTACTTC.

This chain joins TRBV28 and TRBJ1-2; the match to TRBD1 covers 9 bases. This CDR3 region has 13 residues. The germline V gene has CDR1 MDHEN and CDR2 SYDVKM. With 8 bases clipped from V and 4 bases from J, the junction kept 5 bases outside the gene matches. The CDR3 region has the DNA TGTGCCAGCTTGGACAGGGGAGTCTATGGCTACACCTTC. The encoded protein is CASLDRGVYGYTF.

The V call is TRBV7-9, the J call TRBJ2-1; D is perhaps TRBD1 (6 bases). The germline CDR1 and CDR2 sequences are SEHNR and FQNEAQ (reference sequence). The CDR3 contains 15 residues. The V end was cut by 5 bases, the J end by 2 bases, with 13 bases between. CDR3 bases: TGTGCCAGCAGCGCTAGCAAGGGGGCCTACAATGAGCAGTTCTTC. Protein product: CASSASKGAYNEQFF.

The J gene is TRBJ2-2, the V gene TRBV5-1; no clear D. Germline CDR1 reads SGHRS; CDR2 reads YFSETQ. This CDR3 comprises 15 residues. V was clipped by 2 bases and J by 6 bases, with 14 bases between them. Here the CDR3 DNA reads TGCGCCAGCAGCTTACTAACCGAGTCAGCCGGGGAGCTGTTTTTT. Its translation is CASSLLTESAGELFF.

This clone occurred a few times. This rearrangement joins TRBV18 to TRBJ1-1; 10 bases align to TRBD1. The CDR3 spans 15 residues. Trimming removed 8 bases from V and 3 bases from J; junction bases left unmatched: 9. Germline V gene data show CDR1 as KGHSH and CDR2 as LQKENI. CDR3 protein: CASRLTGGLDTEAFF. As DNA, the CDR3 is TGTGCCAGCCGCCTGACAGGGGGCCTGGACACTGAAGCTTTCTTT.

The V gene is TRBV11-2, the J gene TRBJ2-1; a weak D match, TRBD2 (5 bases). The CDR3 spans 14 residues. The V gene's germline CDR1 is SGHAT and CDR2 FQNNGV. Trimming stripped 3 bases from V and 2 bases from J, with 8 bases between. Here the CDR3 reads CASSLLAPYNEQFF. CDR3 DNA sequence: TGTGCCAGCAGCTTGCTAGCTCCCTACAATGAGCAGTTCTTC.

The genes are TRBV5-4 and TRBJ1-6, with 10 bases identical to TRBD1. V lost 4 bases to trimming and J lost 4 bases; unmatched junction nucleotides: 5. This CDR3 has 16 residues. Germline CDR1 reads SGHNT; CDR2 reads YYREEE (reference sequence). The CDR3 coding sequence is TGTGCCAGCAGCCGAGGACAGGGGGATTATAATTCACCCCTCCACTTT. As protein: CASSRGQGDYNSPLHF.

This chain connects TRBV6-5 to TRBJ1-1, with no clear D. V gave up 2 bases and J gave up 0 bases, with 7 bases separating them. The CDR3 totals 14 residues. Looked up from germline, CDR1 is MNHEY and CDR2 is SVGAGI. The CDR3 region has the DNA TGTGCCAGCAGTTACGAGTTTATGAACACTGAAGCTTTCTTT. It codes for CASSYEFMNTEAFF.

The rearrangement uses TRBV6-1 and TRBJ1-1; 9 bases match TRBD1. The germline CDR1 and CDR2 sequences are MNHNS and SASEGT. The CDR3 runs 13 residues. With 3 bases clipped from V and 7 bases from J, the junction kept 3 bases outside the gene matches. The CDR3 protein is CASSDNRGHEAFF. The CDR3 DNA follows: TGTGCCAGCAGTGATAACAGGGGGCATGAAGCTTTCTTT.

This clone was seen just once. V and J are TRBV5-1 and TRBJ2-3; 9 bases fit TRBD2. CDR3 size: 17 residues. V shed 0 bases, J shed 2 bases, and the junction held 7 bases outside the gene matches. From germline, CDR1 is SGHRS and CDR2 YFSETQ. DNA for the CDR3: TGCGCCAGCAGCTTGGGGCCCCAGCGGGGGGCCACAGATACGCAGTATTTT. Translation: CASSLGPQRGATDTQYF.

The chain recombines TRBV12-2 with TRBJ2-7; the listed D gene, TRBD1, was not tested against the DNA. TRBV12-2 is designated a pseudogene. The CDR3 consists of 15 residues. The CDR3 DNA is TGTGCAAGTCGCGAAGTTGGACAGGGCCACTACGAGCAGTACTTC. Protein sequence: CASREVGQGHYEQYF.

The J gene is TRBJ1-1, the V gene TRBV6-5; 7 bases agree with TRBD1. This CDR3 contains 13 residues. J was trimmed by 1 base and V by 7 bases; bases with no gene match: 3. Germline CDR1 MNHEY, CDR2 SVGAGI. The DNA for the CDR3 is TGTGCCAGCAAGGGACAGACGAACACTGAAGCTTTCTTT. Translated: CASKGQTNTEAFF.

In the case of this clone: The junction does not match germline at one end; this may be a read error. The J gene is TRBJ2-7, the V gene TRBV28; 8 bases align to TRBD1. Germline lookup yields CDR1 MDHEN and CDR2 SYDVKM. This CDR3 has 13 amino acids. The CDR3: CVSSIQGAYEQYF. The CDR3 nucleotides are TGTGTCAGCAGTATTCAGGGGGCGTACGAGCAGTACTTC.